This entry describes one T cell receptor (beta chain). Its target is not known. A read error is possible here, since a much larger clone lies one base away. The CDR3 loop spans 12 amino acids. V was pared by 1 base and J by 3 bases, with 6 bases between. In germline, CDR1 is GTSNPN, CDR2 SVGIG (reference sequence). The data derive from a study of T cells in Graves' hyperthyroidism and ophthalmopathy. Amplification yielded TCR beta CDR3 regions, with RNA transcripts as the source. TCR CDR3 regions were first amplified by RT-PCR with HTBI primers. TCRdb redid the calling of the multiplex PCR reads with MiXCR, one entry per CDR3 protein. This sample yields approximately 370,000 distinct CDR3 sequences, of which roughly 15% are seen a single time; roughly 35% belongs to the top ten. General study results and limits: Expanded thyroid clonotypes (above 0.001) were mostly also found in blood. A 13 V-J signature model discriminated ophthalmopathy versus stable hyperthyroidism.

Fresh peripheral blood, about 9.3 ml, yielded the PBMCs. The V and J genes are TRBV30 and TRBJ1-1, with D uncertain. The sample taken for sequencing was blood. The receptor was isolated from a woman in her twenties or thirties with Graves' hyperthyroidism that later progressed to Graves' ophthalmopathy. The CDR3 is CAWSAFHTEAFF. In nucleotides, the CDR3 is TGTGCCTGGAGTGCATTCCACACTGAAGCTTTCTTT.